A single T cell receptor (beta chain) is shown here with its context. This record comes from a study of blood T cell repertoires in COVID-19. The CDR3 is 17 amino acids. Looked up from germline, CDR1 is SGHTA and CDR2 is FQGNSA. V lost 1 base, J lost 0 bases, and 14 bases lay in between. Produced via immunoSEQ multiplex PCR; TCRdb's table is partial and in-frame only. The sample carries 250,000 to 350,000 clones, about nine tenths recorded once. This chain uses TRBV7-2 with TRBJ2-3, with D possibly TRBD1 on 6 matching bases. The receptor comes from a woman in her forties or fifties who had been exposed to COVID-19. The sequenced material came from PBMCs or T cells enriched from blood (not recorded which). The CDR3 sequence is CASSLVGGQRSTDTQYF. The CDR3 nucleotides are TGTGCCAGCAGCTTAGTGGGCGGACAGCGAAGCACAGATACGCAGTATTTT.